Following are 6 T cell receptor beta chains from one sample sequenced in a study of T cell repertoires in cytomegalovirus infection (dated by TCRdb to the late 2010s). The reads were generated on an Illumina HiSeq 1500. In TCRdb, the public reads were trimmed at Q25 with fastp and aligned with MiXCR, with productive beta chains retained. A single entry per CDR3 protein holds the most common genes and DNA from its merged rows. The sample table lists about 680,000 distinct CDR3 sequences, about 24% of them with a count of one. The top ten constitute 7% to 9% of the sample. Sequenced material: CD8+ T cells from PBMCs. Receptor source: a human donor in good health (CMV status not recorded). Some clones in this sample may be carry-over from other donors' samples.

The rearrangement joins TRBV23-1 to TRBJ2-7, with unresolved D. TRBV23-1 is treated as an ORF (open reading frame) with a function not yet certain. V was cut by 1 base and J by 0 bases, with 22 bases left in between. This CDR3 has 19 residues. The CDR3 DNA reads TGCGCCAGCAGTCAATGCTTAGGTTCCCCAGAAAGAGACTCCTACGAGCAGTACTTC. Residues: CASSQCLGSPERDSYEQYF.

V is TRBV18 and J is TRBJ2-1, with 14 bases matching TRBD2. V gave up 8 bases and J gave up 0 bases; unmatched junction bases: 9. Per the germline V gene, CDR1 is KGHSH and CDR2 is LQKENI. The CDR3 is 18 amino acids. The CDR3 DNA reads TGTGCCAGCCAGACGGGACTAGCGGGGGACCCCTCCTACAATGAGCAGTTCTTC. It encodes CASQTGLAGDPSYNEQFF.

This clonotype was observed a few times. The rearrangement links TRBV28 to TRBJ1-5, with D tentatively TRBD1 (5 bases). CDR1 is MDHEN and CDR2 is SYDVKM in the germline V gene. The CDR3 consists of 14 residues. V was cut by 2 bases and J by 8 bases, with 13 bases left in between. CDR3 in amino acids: CASSLDSGVEPQHF. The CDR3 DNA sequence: TGTGCCAGCAGTTTAGATTCGGGGGTTGAGCCCCAGCATTTT. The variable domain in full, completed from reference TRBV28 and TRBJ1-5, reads DVKVTQSSRYLVKRTGEKVFLECVQDMDHENMFWYRQDPGLGLRLIYFSYDVKMKEKGDIPEGYSVSREKKERFSLILESASTNQTSMYLCASSLDSGVEPQHFGDGTRLSIL.

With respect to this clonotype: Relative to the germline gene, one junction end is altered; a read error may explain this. CDR3 coding DNA: TGTGCCAACAGCCCGGACTCAAACACTGAAGCTTTCTTT. Residues: CANSPDSNTEAFF. This chain connects TRBV7-6 to TRBJ1-1; D is uncertain. The CDR3 loop spans 13 amino acids. Germline values: CDR1 SGHVS, CDR2 FNYEAQ.

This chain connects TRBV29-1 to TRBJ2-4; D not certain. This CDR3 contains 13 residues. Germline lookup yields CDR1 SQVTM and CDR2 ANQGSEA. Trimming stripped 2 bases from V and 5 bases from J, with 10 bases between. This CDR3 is CSVEPLNQNIQYF. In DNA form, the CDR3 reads TGCAGCGTTGAACCTTTGAACCAAAACATTCAGTACTTC.

The chain's CDR3 is CASSRDRAGGNTIYF. Here the CDR3 DNA reads TGTGCCAGCAGCCGAGACAGGGCAGGTGGAAACACCATATATTTT. This chain joins TRBV5-4 and TRBJ1-3; 7 bases agree with TRBD1. Germline assignment: CDR1 SGHNT and CDR2 YYREEE (reference sequence). The CDR3 runs 15 residues. J gave up 3 bases and V 4 bases, and 7 bases lay outside the gene matches.